Listed below are T cell receptor beta chains from one sample, sequenced in a study of T-cell reconstitution after alpha-beta-depleted transplantation in children. Via MiXCR, TCRdb re-called the PCR reads, giving one row per CDR3 protein. This table has 600,000 to 800,000 distinct CDR3 sequences, about 12% appearing once. This specimen consisted of PBMCs, obtained before TCRalphabeta/CD19-depleted stem cell transplant. Receptors originate from a girl aged 2-15 years with congenital amegakaryocytic thrombocytopenia, due to receive a stem cell transplant. The conserved cysteine and the conserved F or W are not part of the CDR3 here. Fields, in order: V gene, J gene, CDR3 protein.

v_gene: TRBV7-9
j_gene: TRBJ1-1
CDR3aa: ASSLVPAEAF

v_gene: TRBV7-9
j_gene: TRBJ2-6
CDR3aa: ASSFSLLSGANVLT

v_gene: TRBV30
j_gene: TRBJ1-1
CDR3aa: AWSWSGLAEAF

v_gene: TRBV5-1
j_gene: TRBJ1-1
CDR3aa: ASNALQGTEAF

v_gene: TRBV20-1
j_gene: TRBJ2-7
CDR3aa: SAKSTGLMEQY

v_gene: TRBV7-8
j_gene: TRBJ2-7
CDR3aa: ASIPGQGAYEQY

v_gene: TRBV6-2/TRBV6-3
j_gene: TRBJ2-1
CDR3aa: PSKGWRQSSYNEQF

v_gene: TRBV27
j_gene: TRBJ1-2
CDR3aa: ATRSPNYGYT

v_gene: TRBV20-1
j_gene: TRBJ2-1
CDR3aa: SAPKQGHEQF

v_gene: TRBV7-9
j_gene: TRBJ2-1
CDR3aa: AAGRSNEQF

v_gene: TRBV12-3/TRBV12-4
j_gene: TRBJ2-1
CDR3aa: ASSLSQGADEQF

v_gene: TRBV2
j_gene: TRBJ1-5
CDR3aa: ASSSDGIFGEQTDQPQH

v_gene: TRBV10-3
j_gene: TRBJ2-1
CDR3aa: ATCSAGDWDEQF

v_gene: TRBV12-3/TRBV12-4
j_gene: TRBJ1-2
CDR3aa: ASSFWGQGFVGYT

v_gene: TRBV12-3/TRBV12-4
j_gene: TRBJ2-1
CDR3aa: ASSTELPEIGEQF

v_gene: TRBV12-3/TRBV12-4
j_gene: TRBJ2-7
CDR3aa: ASSRPGVRSYEQY

v_gene: TRBV12-3/TRBV12-4
j_gene: TRBJ1-1
CDR3aa: ASSRRGGNTEAF

v_gene: TRBV15
j_gene: TRBJ2-7
CDR3aa: ATSRQGSYEQY

v_gene: TRBV15
j_gene: TRBJ1-2
CDR3aa: ATSRDLQGGIHGYT

v_gene: TRBV9
j_gene: TRBJ2-5
CDR3aa: ASSVRAGGQETQY

v_gene: TRBV11-1
j_gene: TRBJ2-1
CDR3aa: ASSLSQGLAGSRTYNEQF